This T cell receptor (beta chain) was recovered during a study of blood T cells in healthy people across ages. This CDR3 has 13 residues. CDR1 and CDR2 from the germline V gene are WNHNN and SYGVQD (reference sequence). Trimming left V 3 bases short and J 9 bases short, with 12 bases between. A second PCR, run for roughly 7 to 11 cycles, used a sample-barcoded 5' primer plus a J-beta primer mix. TCRdb fed the 5' RACE reads into MiXCR, producing one record per CDR3 protein. The sample holds roughly 900,000 distinct CDR3 sequences; around 28% are singletons and the top ten take 15% to 20%. Individuals who donated were healthy Caucasians from Russia aged about 6 to 95.

The clonotype was recovered from a woman aged 80 or over in good health. Sequencing was done on a sample of blood. The V call is TRBV10-1, the J call TRBJ1-5; D may be TRBD1 (6 bases). The CDR3 sequence: CASSDRGGRPQHF. CDR3 nucleotide sequence: TGCGCCAGCAGTGACAGGGGCGGGAGGCCCCAGCATTTT.